Below are 10 T cell receptor beta chains sequenced from a single sample in a study of vaccination and CD4 T cells after COVID-19. Their antigens are not known. The sample's treatment: approximately 9-day PBMC culture with coronavirus spike peptide pools or control peptides (ViraFEST assay). Sequencing of cultured CD4+ T cell DNA used the Oncomine TCR Beta short-read assay. MiXCR, run by TCRdb on the PCR reads, gives a single entry per CDR3 protein. The sample lists 13,000 to 15,000 distinct CDR3 sequences, roughly 39% seen once, with roughly 14% in the top ten. Sequencing used CD4+ T cells from blood, cultured in vitro. The receptor set was obtained from a human donor who had recovered from COVID-19.

This chain joins TRBV11-2 and TRBJ2-1; maybe TRBD1 (5 bases). CDR1 and CDR2 from the germline V gene are SGHAT and FQNNGV. The CDR3 is 12 amino acids. V was cut by 5 bases and J by 8 bases, with 10 bases left in between. CDR3 in amino acids: CASSRTRYEQFF. The CDR3 region has the DNA TGTGCCAGCAGCCGGACACGGTATGAGCAGTTCTTC.

This clonotype was detected a few times. The V gene is TRBV12-3 or TRBV12-4, the J gene TRBJ2-7, with D possibly matching TRBD1 (6 bases). The CDR3 is made up of 14 amino acids. V shed 0 bases and J shed 5 bases, with 11 bases lying between them. The CDR3 region is CASSLAGARNEQYF. The CDR3 region has the DNA TGTGCCAGCAGTTTAGCGGGGGCCCGCAACGAGCAGTACTTC.

This clonotype was detected a few times. The chain employs TRBV27 and TRBJ2-1; tentative D call: TRBD2 (6 bases). The germline gives CDR1 MNHEY, CDR2 SMNVEV (reference sequence). This CDR3 region has 15 residues. Trimming removed 3 bases at V and 4 bases at J, with 13 bases between. The chain's CDR3 is CASSLEGTRYNEQFF. CDR3 coding DNA: TGTGCCAGCAGTTTGGAGGGCACTCGATACAATGAGCAGTTCTTC.

J is TRBJ2-5 and V is TRBV6-2 or TRBV6-3; D unclear. Germline V gives CDR1 MNHEY, CDR2 SVGEGT. V lost 4 bases and J 5 bases, leaving 5 bases between the germline ends. The length of the CDR3 is 11 residues. The CDR3 coding sequence is TGTGCCAGCAGTTGGATTGAGACCCAGTACTTC. Amino acids: CASSWIETQYF.

This clonotype was detected a few times. The V and J genes are TRBV5-8 and TRBJ1-2; no firm D call. Germline V CDR1 and CDR2: SGHTS, YDEGEE. This CDR3 spans 12 amino acids. Trimming took 4 bases from V and 1 from J, leaving 5 bases between them. Written as DNA, the CDR3 is TGTGCCAGCAGCCGACGTAACTATGGCTACACCTTC. Translated, it gives CASSRRNYGYTF.

V and J are TRBV27 and TRBJ1-6; possible D gene TRBD1, 5 bases. Per germline, CDR1 MNHEY and CDR2 SMNVEV (reference sequence). CDR3 size: 19 residues. The V gene lost 5 bases and the J gene lost 10 bases, with 30 bases spanning the gap. In nucleotides, the CDR3 is TGTGCCAGCAGTAGCGGGATGAAGACCCCGGAAGGGGTAAACTCACCCCTCCACTTT. Translation: CASSSGMKTPEGVNSPLHF.

This clonotype was observed a few times. The genes are TRBV2 and TRBJ2-3; 11 bases line up with TRBD2. The CDR3 sequence is 15 residues long. Germline V CDR1 and CDR2: SNHLY, FYNNEI. V trimming: 6 bases; J trimming: 2 bases; junction bases outside the gene matches: 4. CDR3 region: CASRNSGGDTDTQYF. The CDR3 nucleotides are TGTGCCAGCAGGAATAGCGGGGGGGACACAGATACGCAGTATTTT.

This clonotype turned up a few times. The V call is TRBV6-4, the J call TRBJ1-6; TRBD1 might be the D (5 bases). The CDR3 consists of 14 residues. Germline V gene lookup returns CDR1 MRHNA and CDR2 SNTAGT. V lost 6 bases and J 7 bases, leaving 13 bases between the germline ends. The chain's CDR3 is CASSPNPGNSPLHF. The CDR3 DNA reads TGTGCCAGCAGCCCCAACCCAGGGAATTCACCCCTCCACTTT.

This clonotype is medium-sized within its sample. The chain is built from TRBV21-1 and TRBJ1-2. TRBV21-1 is an annotated pseudogene. The CDR3 sequence is 12 residues long. The CDR3, as DNA: TGTGCCAGCAGCAAAGTATCAGAAGGCTACACCTTC. It is translated as CASSKVSEGYTF.

The J gene is TRBJ1-5, the V gene TRBV20-1, with TRBD1 matching over 11 bases. Germline trimming cut 6 bases from V and 6 bases from J; bases unmatched to any gene: 13. Germline CDR1 reads DFQATT; CDR2 reads SNEGSKA (reference sequence). The CDR3 extends over 16 amino acids. CDR3 in amino acids: CSAKPPGQGESQPQHF. As DNA, the CDR3 is TGCAGTGCCAAACCACCGGGACAGGGGGAAAGTCAGCCCCAGCATTTT.